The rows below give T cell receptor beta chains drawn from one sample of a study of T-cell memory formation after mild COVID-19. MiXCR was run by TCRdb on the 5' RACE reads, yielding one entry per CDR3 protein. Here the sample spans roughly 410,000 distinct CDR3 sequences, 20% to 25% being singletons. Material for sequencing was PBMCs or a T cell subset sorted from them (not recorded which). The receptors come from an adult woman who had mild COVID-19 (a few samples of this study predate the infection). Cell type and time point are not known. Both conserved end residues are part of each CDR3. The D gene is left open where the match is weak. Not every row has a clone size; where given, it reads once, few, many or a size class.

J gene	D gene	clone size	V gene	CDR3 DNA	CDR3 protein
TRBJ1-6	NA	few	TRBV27	TGTGCCAGCAGGCTAGGACGAATTAATTCACCCCTCCACTTT	CASRLGRINSPLHF
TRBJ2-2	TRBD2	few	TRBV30	TGTGCCTGGACCGGGACTAGCGGGAGTAAGGCGGTGGCCGGGGAGCTGTTTTTT	CAWTGTSGSKAVAGELFF
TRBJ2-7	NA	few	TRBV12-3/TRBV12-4	TGTGCCAGCAGTTTTAGGAGAAGTTCATACGAGCAGTACTTC	CASSFRRSSYEQYF
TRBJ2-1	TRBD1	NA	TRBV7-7	TGTGCCAGCAGCTTGGACAGGACCCCTTACAATGAGCAGTTCTTC	CASSLDRTPYNEQFF
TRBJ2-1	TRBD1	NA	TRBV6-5	TGTGCCAGCAGTTACGCCAGGGGGATCTACAATGAGCAGTTCTTC	CASSYARGIYNEQFF
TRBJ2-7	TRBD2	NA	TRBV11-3	TGTGCCAGCAGCTTGGGACTCCTTAGCGGGAGTTACCCCCAGGTGCAGTACTTC	CASSLGLLSGSYPQVQYF
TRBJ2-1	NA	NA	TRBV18	TGTGCCAGCTCACCGGGCAGCGATGAGCAGTTCTTC	CASSPGSDEQFF
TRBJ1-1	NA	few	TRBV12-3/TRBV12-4	TGTGCCAGCAGTTTTCCGGTGAACACTGAAGCTTTCTTT	CASSFPVNTEAFF
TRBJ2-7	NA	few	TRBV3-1	TGTGCCAGCAGGTCTGCGGTCTCCTACGAGCAGTACTTC	CASRSAVSYEQYF
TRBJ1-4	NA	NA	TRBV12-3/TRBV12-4	TGTGCCAGCAGGCGACAGAATGAAAAACTGTTTTTT	CASRRQNEKLFF
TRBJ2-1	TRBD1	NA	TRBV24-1	TGTGCCACCAGTGACCCGGGGGACAGGAGCTACAATGAGCAGTTCTTC	CATSDPGDRSYNEQFF
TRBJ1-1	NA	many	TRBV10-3	TGTGCCATCAGTGGACAGTCCAAGAACACTGAAGCTTTCTTT	CAISGQSKNTEAFF
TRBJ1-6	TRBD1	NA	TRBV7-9	TGTGCCAGCAGCTTGCGACAGGGTGGGAATTCACCCCTCCACTTT	CASSLRQGGNSPLHF
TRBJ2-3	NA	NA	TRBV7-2	TGTGCCAGCAGCTTTGCGACCAGCACAGATACGCAGTATTTT	CASSFATSTDTQYF
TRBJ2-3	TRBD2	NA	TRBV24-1	TGTGCCACCAGTGATTTGTCGGCGGGAGGGATCACAGATACGCAGTATTTT	CATSDLSAGGITDTQYF
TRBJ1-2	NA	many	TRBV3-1	TGTGCCAGCAGCCAAGGCGGGTTTGGAGGGGGCTACACCTTC	CASSQGGFGGGYTF
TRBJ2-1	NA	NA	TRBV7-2	TGTGCCAGCAGCTTTGGGCATGGCTCCTACAATGAGCAGTTCTTC	CASSFGHGSYNEQFF
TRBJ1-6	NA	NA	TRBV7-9	TGTGCCAGCAGCTTATTAGGGCTTCCCCTCCACTTT	CASSLLGLPLHF
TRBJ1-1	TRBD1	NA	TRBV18	TGTGCCAGCTCACCGACAGGGGGGGGTGAAGCTTTCTTT	CASSPTGGGEAFF
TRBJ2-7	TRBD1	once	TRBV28	TGTGCCAGCAGTGGAAGACAGGGGAAGACCTCCTACGAGCAGTACTTC	CASSGRQGKTSYEQYF
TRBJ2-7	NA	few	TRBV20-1	TGCAGTGCGCCCGACAGGTCACGGCGCTACGAGCAGTACTTC	CSAPDRSRRYEQYF
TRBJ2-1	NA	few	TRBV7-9	TGTGCCAGCAGCTTAATAGGTCTAGTTCGTAGGGATGAGCAGTTCTTC	CASSLIGLVRRDEQFF
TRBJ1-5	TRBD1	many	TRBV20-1	TGCAGTGCTAGGCCGGGACAGGGGCTTCAGCCCCAGCATTTT	CSARPGQGLQPQHF
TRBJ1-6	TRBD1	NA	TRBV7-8	TGTGCCAGCAGCTTCGGGACAGGGGGCTGGAATTCACCCCTCCACTTT	CASSFGTGGWNSPLHF
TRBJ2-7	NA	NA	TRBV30	TGTGCCTGGGGATCAGGGGGGAGCTCCTACGAGCAGTACTTC	CAWGSGGSSYEQYF
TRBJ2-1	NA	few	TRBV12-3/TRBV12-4	TGTGCCAGCAGTCCCCGGGACTGGAACAATGAGCAGTTCTTC	CASSPRDWNNEQFF